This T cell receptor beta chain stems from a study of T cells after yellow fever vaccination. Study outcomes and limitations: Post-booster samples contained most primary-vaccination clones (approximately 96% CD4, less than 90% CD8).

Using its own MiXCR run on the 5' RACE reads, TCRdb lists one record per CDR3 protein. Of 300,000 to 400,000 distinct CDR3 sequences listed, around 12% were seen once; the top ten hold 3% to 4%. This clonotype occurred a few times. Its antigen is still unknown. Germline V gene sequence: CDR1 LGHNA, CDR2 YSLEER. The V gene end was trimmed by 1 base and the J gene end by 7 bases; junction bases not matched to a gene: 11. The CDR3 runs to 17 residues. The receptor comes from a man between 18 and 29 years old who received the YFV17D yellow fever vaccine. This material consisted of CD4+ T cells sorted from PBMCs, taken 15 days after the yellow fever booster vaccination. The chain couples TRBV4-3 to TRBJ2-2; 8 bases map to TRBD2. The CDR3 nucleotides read TGCGCCAGCAGCCAAGCAGCCCAGCGGGGGACCGGCGGGGAGCTGTTTTTT. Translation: CASSQAAQRGTGGELFF.